This T cell receptor (beta chain) was sequenced during a study of CD8+ T cells in alopecia areata. The treatment denotes: oral pan-JAK inhibitor, 5-10 mg twice daily. V dropped 2 bases and J dropped 8 bases, with 12 bases sitting between them. Germline CDR1 is MDHEN and CDR2 is SYDVKM. The CDR3 is 14 residues long. Sequencing templates came from extracted RNA that was reverse transcribed into cDNA. Here immunoSEQ multiplex PCR was the method, and the copy in TCRdb shows in-frame clones only, minus some. The sample has fewer than 250,000 clones, roughly three fifths seen once. Study outcomes and limitations: Many of the expanded lesional clones endured in scalp and blood while on tofacitinib. Tofacitinib significantly reduced both scalp clonality and expanded CD8+ clones among the top 100.

This clone came up a few times. Its antigen is still unknown. V and J are TRBV28 and TRBJ1-4; D call uncertain. This sequence was found in a human donor with alopecia areata. The sequencing used CD4+ T cells sorted from blood, collected at week 4, from a patient treated with tofacitinib. CDR3 amino acids: CASSLAGLGEKLFF. In DNA, the CDR3 is TGTGCCAGCAGTTTAGCCGGGCTGGGAGAAAAACTGTTTTTT.